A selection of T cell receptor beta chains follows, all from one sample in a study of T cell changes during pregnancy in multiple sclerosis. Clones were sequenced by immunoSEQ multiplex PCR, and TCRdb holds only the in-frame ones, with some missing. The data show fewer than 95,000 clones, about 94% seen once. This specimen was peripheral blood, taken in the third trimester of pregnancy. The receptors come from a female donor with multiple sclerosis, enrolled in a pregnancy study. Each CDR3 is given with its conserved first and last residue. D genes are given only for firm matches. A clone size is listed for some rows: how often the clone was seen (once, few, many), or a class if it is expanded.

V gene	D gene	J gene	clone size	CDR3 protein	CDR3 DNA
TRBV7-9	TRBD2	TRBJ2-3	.	CASSPRGAGVDTQYF	TGTGCCAGCAGCCCCCGTGGAGCGGGAGTGGATACGCAGTATTTT
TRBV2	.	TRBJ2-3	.	CASSSEGIALDTQYF	TGTGCCAGCAGCTCGGAGGGTATCGCATTGGATACGCAGTATTTT
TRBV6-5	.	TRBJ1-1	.	CASKGLTGENTEAFF	TGTGCCAGCAAAGGATTGACAGGTGAAAACACTGAAGCTTTCTTT
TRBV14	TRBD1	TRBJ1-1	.	CASSQVRTGGRNTEAFF	TGTGCCAGCAGCCAAGTCAGGACAGGGGGCCGGAACACTGAAGCTTTCTTT
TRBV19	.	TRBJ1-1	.	CASTTTSEGRTEAFF	TGTGCCAGTACCACTACCTCCGAGGGTCGGACTGAAGCTTTCTTT
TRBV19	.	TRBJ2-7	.	CASSPLGGTTYEQYF	TGTGCCAGTAGTCCCTTGGGCGGGACCACCTACGAGCAGTACTTC
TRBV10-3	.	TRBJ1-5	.	CAISVTGDQPQHF	TGTGCCATCAGCGTGACGGGGGATCAGCCCCAGCATTTT
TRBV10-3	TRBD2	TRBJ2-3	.	CAVGSGGTDTQYF	TGTGCCGTGGGTAGCGGGGGCACAGATACGCAGTATTTT
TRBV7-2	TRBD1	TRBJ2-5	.	CASSLGDRAHQETQYF	TGTGCCAGCAGCTTGGGGGACAGGGCCCACCAAGAGACCCAGTACTTC
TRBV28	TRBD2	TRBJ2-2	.	CASSRTSGMNTGELFF	TGTGCCAGCAGCCGTACTAGCGGGATGAACACCGGGGAGCTGTTTTTT
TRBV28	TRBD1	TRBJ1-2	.	CASSTLDRGKGYTF	TGTGCCAGCAGCACTCTGGACAGGGGGAAAGGCTACACCTTC
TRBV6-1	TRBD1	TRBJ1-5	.	CASSENRGQNQPQHF	TGTGCCAGCAGTGAAAACAGGGGGCAGAATCAGCCCCAGCATTTT
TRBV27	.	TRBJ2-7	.	CASRISSGFSYEQYF	TGTGCCAGCAGAATATCGAGCGGGTTTTCCTACGAGCAGTACTTC
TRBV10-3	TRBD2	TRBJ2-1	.	CAISDQREYNEQFF	TGTGCCATCAGTGACCAGCGGGAGTACAATGAGCAGTTCTTC
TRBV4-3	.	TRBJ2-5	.	CASSPTSGYETQYF	TGCGCCAGCAGCCCCACCTCCGGGTACGAGACCCAGTACTTC
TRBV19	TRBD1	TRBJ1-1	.	CASSPGQGISEAFF	TGTGCCAGTAGCCCGGGACAGGGGATATCTGAAGCTTTCTTT
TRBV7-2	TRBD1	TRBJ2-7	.	CASSLPWTGQALEQYF	TGTGCCAGCAGCTTACCCTGGACAGGGCAGGCACTCGAGCAGTACTTC
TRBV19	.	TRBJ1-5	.	CASSIIGPPGYQPQHF	TGTGCCAGTAGTATTATAGGCCCCCCGGGATATCAGCCCCAGCATTTT
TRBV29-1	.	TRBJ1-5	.	CSVELEGGPGGNQPQHF	TGCAGCGTTGAATTAGAGGGGGGGCCCGGGGGTAATCAGCCCCAGCATTTT
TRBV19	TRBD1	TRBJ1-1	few	CASSSRTGGTEAFF	TGTGCCAGTAGTTCAAGGACAGGGGGCACTGAAGCTTTCTTT
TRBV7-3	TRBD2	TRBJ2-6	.	CASSPRGTSDSGANVLTF	TGTGCCAGCAGCCCCCGGGGGACTAGCGACTCTGGGGCCAACGTCCTGACTTTC
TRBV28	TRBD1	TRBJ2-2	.	CASSYLTGAGELFF	TGTGCCAGCAGTTACCTCACAGGGGCCGGGGAGCTGTTTTTT
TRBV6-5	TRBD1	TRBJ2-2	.	CASSYGTGGITGELFF	TGTGCCAGCAGTTACGGGACAGGGGGAATTACCGGGGAGCTGTTTTTT
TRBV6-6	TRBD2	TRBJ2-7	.	CASSSPRLAGYEQYF	TGTGCCAGCAGTTCCCCCCGACTAGCGGGCTACGAGCAGTACTTC
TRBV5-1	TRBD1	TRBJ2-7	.	CASALMTMGTGPDEQYF	TGCGCCAGCGCGCTCATGACGATGGGGACAGGGCCCGACGAGCAGTACTTC
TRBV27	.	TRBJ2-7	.	CASSIREGAVEQYF	TGTGCCAGCAGTATCCGGGAAGGAGCCGTCGAGCAGTACTTC
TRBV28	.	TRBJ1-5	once	CASSRQRPRPQHF	TGTGCCAGCAGCCGACAGCGTCCCCGGCCCCAGCATTTT
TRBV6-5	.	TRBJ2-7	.	CASSRDTGYEQYF	TGTGCCAGCTCCCGGGACACGGGCTACGAGCAGTACTTC
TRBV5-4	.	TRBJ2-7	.	CASSFTQYSYEQYF	TGTGCCAGCAGCTTTACCCAGTACTCCTACGAGCAGTACTTC
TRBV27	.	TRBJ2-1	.	CASSPGLDNEQFF	TGTGCCAGCAGTCCGGGACTGGACAATGAGCAGTTCTTC
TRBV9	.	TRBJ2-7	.	CASSVAGGGYEQYF	TGTGCCAGCAGCGTAGCAGGAGGCGGCTACGAGCAGTACTTC
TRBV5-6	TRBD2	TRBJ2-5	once	CASSVLAGGPQETQYF	TGTGCCAGCAGCGTACTAGCGGGGGGCCCTCAAGAGACCCAGTACTTC
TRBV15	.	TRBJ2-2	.	CATSRDRTNTGELFF	TGTGCCACCAGCAGAGACAGGACGAACACCGGGGAGCTGTTTTTT
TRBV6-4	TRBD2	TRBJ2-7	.	CASSDPSGAGDEQYF	TGTGCCAGCAGTGACCCGAGCGGGGCGGGGGACGAGCAGTACTTC
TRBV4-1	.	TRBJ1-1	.	CASSQTPGTEAFF	TGCGCCAGCAGCCAGACCCCGGGGACTGAAGCTTTCTTT
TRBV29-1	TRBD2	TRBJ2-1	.	CSVRFGGGGNEQFF	TGCAGCGTAAGGTTCGGGGGGGGCGGCAATGAGCAGTTCTTC
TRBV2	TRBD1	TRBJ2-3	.	CASRPGTGGAYTQYF	TGTGCCAGCAGACCCGGGACAGGGGGCGCGTATACGCAGTATTTT
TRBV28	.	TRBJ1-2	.	CASTKRRGGGYGYTF	TGTGCCAGCACAAAAAGGCGGGGAGGGGGCTATGGCTACACCTTC